The T cell receptor (beta chain) under discussion was sequenced for a study of cytomegalovirus exposure and HLA in healthy donors. Comments on this clone: Other DNA sequences in this specimen translate into the identical CDR3.

The CDR3 extends over 14 amino acids. Germline CDR1 is SGDLS and CDR2 is YYNGEE. V was trimmed by 0 bases and J by 3 bases, leaving 9 bases between them. The method was immunoSEQ multiplex PCR; TCRdb's version includes in-frame clones alone and lacks a portion of them. This table has about 56,000 clones, 89% appearing once. The source of this sequence is a woman between 18 and 29 years old in good health and CMV-seronegative. Material for sequencing was PBMCs. J is TRBJ1-1 and V is TRBV9; D unclear. The CDR3 DNA reads as TGTGCCAGCAGCGTAGTACGGAGTGACACTGAAGCTTTCTTT. Its protein product is CASSVVRSDTEAFF.